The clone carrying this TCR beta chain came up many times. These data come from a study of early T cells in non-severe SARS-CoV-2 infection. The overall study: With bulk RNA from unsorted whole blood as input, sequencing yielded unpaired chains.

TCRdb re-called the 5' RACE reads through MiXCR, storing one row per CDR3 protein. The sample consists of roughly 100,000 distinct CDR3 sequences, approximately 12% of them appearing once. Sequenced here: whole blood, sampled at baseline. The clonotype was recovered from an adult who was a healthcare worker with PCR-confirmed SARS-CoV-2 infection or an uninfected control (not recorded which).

The CDR3 region has the DNA TGTGCCAGCAGCTTTCCAAGGGCCAATCAGCCCCAGCATTTT. Encoded protein: CASSFPRANQPQHF. The chain couples TRBV7-2 to TRBJ1-5, with unresolved D. V was trimmed by 3 bases and J by 3 bases, leaving 9 bases between them. CDR1 SGHTA and CDR2 FQGNSA come from the germline V gene. The CDR3 covers 14 residues.